The clone carrying this T cell receptor (beta chain) occurred a few times. Its antigen is undetermined. The data were obtained in a study of blood T cells in healthy people across ages. Whole-study findings and limits: Among long-lived donors, naive CD4+ cells were more numerous and diversity higher than in aged donors. Naive T cell percentage showed a strong correlation with TCR beta diversity.

The total RNA that was extracted per sample amounted to at least 5.5 micrograms. A J-beta primer mix and a sample-barcoded 5' primer were used in a second PCR of roughly 6 to 11 cycles. Each cDNA molecule was tagged by a template-switch adaptor that had 12 random nucleotides. One entry per CDR3 protein results from TCRdb running MiXCR on the 5' RACE reads. The table shows 800,000 to 900,000 distinct CDR3 sequences, with about 59% occurring only once. The specimen was blood. The clonotype originates from a young man in good health.

The CDR3 nucleotides read TGTGCCAGCAGCTTAGTACGGGAATACAATGAGCAGTTCTTC. Its translation: CASSLVREYNEQFF. This chain connects TRBV7-9 to TRBJ2-1; possible D gene TRBD2, 5 bases. The CDR3 has 14 residues. Looked up from germline, CDR1 is SEHNR and CDR2 is FQNEAQ (reference sequence). V was shortened by 1 base and J by 4 bases, with 8 bases between the two germline ends.